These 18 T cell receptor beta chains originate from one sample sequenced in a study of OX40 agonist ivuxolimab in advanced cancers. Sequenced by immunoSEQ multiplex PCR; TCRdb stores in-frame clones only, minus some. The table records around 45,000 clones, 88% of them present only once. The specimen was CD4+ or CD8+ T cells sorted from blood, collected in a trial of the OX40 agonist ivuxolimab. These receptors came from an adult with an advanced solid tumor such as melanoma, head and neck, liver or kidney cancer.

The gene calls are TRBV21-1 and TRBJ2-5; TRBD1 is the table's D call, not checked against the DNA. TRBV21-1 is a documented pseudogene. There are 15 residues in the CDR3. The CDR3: CASSNGDRGPETQYF. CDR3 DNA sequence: TGTGCCAGCAGCAACGGGGACAGGGGGCCGGAGACCCAGTACTTC.

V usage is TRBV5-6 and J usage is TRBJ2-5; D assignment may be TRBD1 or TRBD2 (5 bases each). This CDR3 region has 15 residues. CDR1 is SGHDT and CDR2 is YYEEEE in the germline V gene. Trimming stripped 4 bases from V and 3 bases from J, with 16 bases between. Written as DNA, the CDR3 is TGTGCCAGCAGCACAGGACTGAATGATGAAGAGACCCAGTACTTC. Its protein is CASSTGLNDEETQYF.

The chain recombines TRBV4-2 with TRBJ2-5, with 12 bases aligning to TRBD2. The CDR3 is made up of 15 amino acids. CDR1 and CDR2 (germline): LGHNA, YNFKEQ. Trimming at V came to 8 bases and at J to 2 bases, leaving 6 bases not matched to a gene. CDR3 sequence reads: CASRRTSGNQETQYF. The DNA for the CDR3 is TGTGCCAGCCGACGGACTAGCGGGAATCAAGAGACCCAGTACTTC.

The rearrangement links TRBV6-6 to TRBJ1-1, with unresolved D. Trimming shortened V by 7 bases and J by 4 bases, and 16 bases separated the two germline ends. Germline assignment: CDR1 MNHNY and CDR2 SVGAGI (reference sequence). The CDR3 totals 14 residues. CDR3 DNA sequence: TGTGCCAGCACCCGAGTAGGTCTTGGCACTGAAGCTTTCTTT. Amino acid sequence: CASTRVGLGTEAFF.

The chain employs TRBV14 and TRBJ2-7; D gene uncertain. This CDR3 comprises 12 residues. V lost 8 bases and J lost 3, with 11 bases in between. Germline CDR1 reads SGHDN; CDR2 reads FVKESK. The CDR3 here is CASRQANYEQYF. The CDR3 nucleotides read TGTGCCAGCCGACAAGCAAACTACGAGCAGTACTTC.

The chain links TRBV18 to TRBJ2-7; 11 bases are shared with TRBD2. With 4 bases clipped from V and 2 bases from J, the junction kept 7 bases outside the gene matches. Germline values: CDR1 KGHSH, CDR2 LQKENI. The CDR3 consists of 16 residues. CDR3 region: CASSLYGTSGTYEQYF. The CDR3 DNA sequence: TGTGCCAGCTCACTCTATGGGACTAGCGGCACCTACGAGCAGTACTTC.

This CDR3 is CASSPTPPVSRRPDTQYF. CDR3 nucleotides: TGCGCCAGCAGCCCCACCCCTCCCGTCTCCCGGAGGCCAGATACGCAGTATTTT. The chain carries TRBV4-3 and TRBJ2-3; the D gene is possibly TRBD2 (5 bases). V lost 4 bases and J lost 4, with 24 bases in between. The CDR3 is 18 amino acids. CDR1 and CDR2 (germline): LGHNA, YSLEER.

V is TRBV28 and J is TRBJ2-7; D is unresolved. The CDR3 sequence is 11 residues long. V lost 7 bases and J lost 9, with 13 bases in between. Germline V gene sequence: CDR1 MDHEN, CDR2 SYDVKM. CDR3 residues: CASTNLRMQYF. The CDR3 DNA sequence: TGTGCCAGCACAAACCTGCGGATGCAGTACTTC.

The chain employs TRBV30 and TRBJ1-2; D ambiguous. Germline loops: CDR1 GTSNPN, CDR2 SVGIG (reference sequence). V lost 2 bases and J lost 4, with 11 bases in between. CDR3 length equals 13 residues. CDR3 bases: TGTGCCTGGAGTAACAGTCCCAGCTATGGCTACACCTTC. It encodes CAWSNSPSYGYTF.

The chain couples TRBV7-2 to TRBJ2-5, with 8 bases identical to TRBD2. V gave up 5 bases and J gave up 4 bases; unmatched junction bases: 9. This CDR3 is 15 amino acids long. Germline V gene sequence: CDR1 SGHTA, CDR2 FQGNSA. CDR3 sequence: CASSLMRGAAETQYF. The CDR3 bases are TGTGCCAGCAGCCTAATGCGGGGGGCCGCAGAGACCCAGTACTTC.

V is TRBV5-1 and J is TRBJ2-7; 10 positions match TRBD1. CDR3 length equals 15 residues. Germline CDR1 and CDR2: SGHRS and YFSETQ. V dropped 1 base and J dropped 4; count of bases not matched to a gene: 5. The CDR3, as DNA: TGCGCCAGCAGCTTGCAGGGACAGGGGACATACGAGCAGTACTTC. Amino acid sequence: CASSLQGQGTYEQYF.

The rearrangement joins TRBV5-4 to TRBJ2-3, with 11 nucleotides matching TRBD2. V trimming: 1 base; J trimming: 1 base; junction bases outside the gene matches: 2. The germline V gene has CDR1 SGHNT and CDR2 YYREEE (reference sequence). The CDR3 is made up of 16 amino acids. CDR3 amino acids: CASSLKLAGGTDTQYF. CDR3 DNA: TGTGCCAGCAGCTTGAAACTAGCGGGAGGCACAGATACGCAGTATTTT.

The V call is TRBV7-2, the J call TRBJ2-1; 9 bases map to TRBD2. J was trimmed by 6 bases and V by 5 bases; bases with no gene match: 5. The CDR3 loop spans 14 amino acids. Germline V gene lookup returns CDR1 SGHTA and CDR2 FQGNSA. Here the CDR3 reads CASSQGLAGNEQFF. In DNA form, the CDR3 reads TGTGCCAGCAGCCAGGGACTAGCTGGCAATGAGCAGTTCTTC.

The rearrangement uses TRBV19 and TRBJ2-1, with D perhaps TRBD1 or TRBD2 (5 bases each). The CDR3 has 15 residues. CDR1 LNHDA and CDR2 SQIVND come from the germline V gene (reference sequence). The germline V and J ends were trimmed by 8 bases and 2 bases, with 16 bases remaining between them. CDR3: CASGPRGITYNEQFF. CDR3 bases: TGTGCCAGTGGACCGAGGGGCATAACCTACAATGAGCAGTTCTTC.

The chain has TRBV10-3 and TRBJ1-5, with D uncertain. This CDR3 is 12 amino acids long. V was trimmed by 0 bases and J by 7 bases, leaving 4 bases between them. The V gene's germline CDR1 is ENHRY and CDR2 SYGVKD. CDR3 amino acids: CAISESGQPQHF. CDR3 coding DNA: TGTGCCATCAGTGAGTCGGGCCAGCCCCAGCATTTT.

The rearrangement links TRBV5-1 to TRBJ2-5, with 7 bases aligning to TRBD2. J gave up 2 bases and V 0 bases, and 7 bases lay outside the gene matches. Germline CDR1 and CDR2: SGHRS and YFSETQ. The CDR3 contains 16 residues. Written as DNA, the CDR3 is TGCGCCAGCAGCTTGGGACCGACTAGCCCACAAGAGACCCAGTACTTC. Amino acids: CASSLGPTSPQETQYF.

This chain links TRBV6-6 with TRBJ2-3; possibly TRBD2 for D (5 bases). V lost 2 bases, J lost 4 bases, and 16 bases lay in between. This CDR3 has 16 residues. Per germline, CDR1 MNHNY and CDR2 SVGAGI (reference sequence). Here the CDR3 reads CASSYGLTAGPDTQYF. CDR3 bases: TGTGCCAGCAGTTACGGACTGACGGCCGGGCCAGATACGCAGTATTTT.

The CDR3 loop is CASSQSGDIGSTGELFF. CDR3 sequence (DNA): TGCGCCAGCAGTCAATCGGGGGACATAGGAAGCACCGGGGAGCTGTTTTTT. V usage is TRBV23-1 and J usage is TRBJ2-2; the D gene is possibly TRBD1 (6 bases). Being an ORF, TRBV23-1 has a function that is uncertain. The CDR3 loop spans 17 amino acids. Trimming stripped 0 bases from V and 4 bases from J, with 15 bases between.